Listed below are T cell receptor beta chains from one sample, sequenced in a study of cytotoxic CD8 clonotypes in ibrutinib-treated CLL. Profiled with immunoSEQ multiplex PCR; TCRdb holds only in-frame clones, not every one. The table shows some 130,000 clones, with 84% occurring only once. This specimen consisted of PBMCs, obtained after 24 months of ibrutinib treatment. The receptors come from a human donor with chronic lymphocytic leukemia. Both conserved end residues are part of each CDR3. D genes are given only for firm matches. Expanded clones are given a class, and other clones once, few, many or no size at all.

j_gene	d_gene	abundance	v_gene	CDR3aa	CDR3nt
TRBJ2-3	TRBD2	NA	TRBV7-2	CASSLVAAGPSDTQYF	TGTGCCAGCAGCTTAGTGGCAGCGGGGCCCTCAGATACGCAGTATTTT
TRBJ1-3	NA	once	TRBV10-2	CASSESLRFGNTIYF	TGCGCCAGCAGTGAGTCGCTCAGGTTCGGAAACACCATATATTTT
TRBJ2-7	TRBD1	once	TRBV30	CAWNPGQGAREQYF	TGTGCCTGGAACCCGGGACAGGGGGCTAGGGAGCAGTACTTC
TRBJ2-5	TRBD1	once	TRBV4-1	CASSQPATPGQGAETQYF	TGCGCCAGCAGCCAACCTGCTACCCCGGGACAGGGGGCAGAGACCCAGTACTTC
TRBJ2-2	NA	NA	TRBV19	CASRADRLNTGELFF	TGTGCCAGCCGGGCCGACAGGCTGAACACCGGGGAGCTGTTTTTT
TRBJ1-6	NA	few	TRBV5-1	CASSPDEASPLHF	TGCGCCAGCAGCCCCGATGAGGCTTCACCCCTCCACTTT
TRBJ2-1	TRBD1	once	TRBV2	CASSGSPGQGPYNEQFF	TGTGCCAGCAGTGGGAGCCCGGGACAGGGTCCCTACAATGAGCAGTTCTTC
TRBJ1-1	NA	NA	TRBV7-9	CASSPWTGADAEAFF	TGTGCCAGCAGCCCTTGGACGGGGGCGGACGCTGAAGCTTTCTTT
TRBJ2-7	NA	NA	TRBV30	CAWRTVAYEQYF	TGTGCCTGGAGGACGGTCGCCTACGAGCAGTACTTC
TRBJ2-2	NA	NA	TRBV7-9	CASSFGFPGSVITGELFF	TGTGCCAGCAGCTTTGGGTTCCCGGGCAGTGTGATTACCGGGGAGCTGTTTTTT
TRBJ1-1	TRBD1	NA	TRBV4-3	CASSQAPPGQGMNTKAFF	TGCGCCAGCAGCCAAGCTCCCCCGGGACAGGGTATGAACACTAAAGCTTTCTTT
TRBJ1-3	NA	NA	TRBV10-3	CAISESYSGNTIYF	TGTGCCATCAGTGAGTCGTACTCTGGAAACACCATATATTTT
TRBJ2-7	TRBD1	NA	TRBV6-5	CASRRGTGEGEQYF	TGTGCCAGCAGGAGAGGGACAGGGGAGGGCGAGCAGTACTTC
TRBJ2-5	NA	NA	TRBV6-1	CASKTPATETQYF	TGTGCCAGCAAGACACCGGCGACAGAGACCCAGTACTTC
TRBJ1-1	NA	NA	TRBV2	CASSEWGSEAFF	TGTGCCAGCAGTGAATGGGGATCTGAAGCTTTCTTT
TRBJ2-1	NA	NA	TRBV7-9	CASSLAQVNEQFF	TGTGCCAGCAGCTTAGCTCAGGTCAATGAGCAGTTCTTC
TRBJ2-3	NA	NA	TRBV5-1	CASSFLLAEAGTDTQYF	TGCGCCAGCAGCTTTCTTCTGGCGGAGGCGGGCACAGATACGCAGTATTTT
TRBJ1-5	NA	NA	TRBV23-1	CASSPRPISPQHF	TGCGCCAGCAGCCCCAGACCCATCAGCCCCCAGCATTTT
TRBJ2-2	NA	NA	TRBV19	CASTPARGIGELFF	TGTGCCAGTACCCCGGCGAGGGGGATCGGGGAGCTGTTTTTT
TRBJ2-3	NA	NA	TRBV14	CASSQDWGADTQYF	TGTGCCAGCAGCCAAGATTGGGGTGCGGATACGCAGTATTTT
TRBJ1-2	NA	NA	TRBV6-6	CASSPERGRKTYGYTF	TGTGCCAGCAGTCCTGAAAGGGGGAGAAAGACCTATGGCTACACCTTC
TRBJ1-1	TRBD1	NA	TRBV5-1	CASSEQGASEAFF	TGCGCCAGCAGTGAACAGGGGGCCTCTGAAGCTTTCTTT
TRBJ1-5	NA	NA	TRBV19	CASARQVEGNQPQHF	TGTGCCAGTGCTAGACAGGTGGAAGGTAATCAGCCCCAGCATTTT
TRBJ1-1	TRBD1	NA	TRBV30	CAWSEGAVNTEAFF	TGTGCCTGGAGTGAGGGGGCCGTGAACACTGAAGCTTTCTTT
TRBJ2-6	NA	NA	TRBV18	CASSPRPPDPSGANVLTF	TGTGCCAGCTCACCACGCCCCCCGGACCCCTCTGGGGCCAACGTCCTGACTTTC
TRBJ1-2	NA	NA	TRBV7-9	CASSLPENYGYTF	TGTGCCAGCAGCTTACCGGAGAACTATGGCTACACCTTC
TRBJ2-5	NA	once	TRBV7-2	CASRDAGGETQYF	TGTGCCAGCAGGGATGCGGGCGGGGAGACCCAGTACTTC
TRBJ1-2	NA	NA	TRBV6-5	CASSYSSRTANYGYTF	TGTGCCAGCAGTTACTCGTCTAGGACAGCTAACTATGGCTACACCTTC
TRBJ1-1	NA	NA	TRBV9	CASSVAAGANTEAFF	TGTGCCAGCAGCGTAGCTGCGGGGGCGAACACTGAAGCTTTCTTT
TRBJ1-6	NA	few	TRBV27	CASRTGYNSPLHF	TGTGCCAGCAGGACAGGTTATAATTCACCCCTCCACTTT
TRBJ2-2	TRBD1	NA	TRBV7-3	CASSSPRRDRATGELFF	TGTGCCAGCAGCTCACCCCGAAGGGACAGGGCCACCGGGGAGCTGTTTTTT
TRBJ1-5	NA	NA	TRBV27	CASSQYRAMGNQPQHF	TGTGCCAGCAGCCAGTACCGGGCCATGGGCAATCAGCCCCAGCATTTT
TRBJ2-7	NA	few	TRBV6-5	CASSSPGKTYEQYF	TGTGCCAGCAGCTCCCCCGGGAAAACCTACGAGCAGTACTTC
TRBJ2-5	TRBD1	NA	TRBV18	CASSPPENRGSQETQYF	TGTGCCAGCTCACCACCAGAAAACAGGGGATCCCAAGAGACCCAGTACTTC
TRBJ2-1	NA	NA	TRBV5-6	CASSLRSYSYNEQFF	TGTGCCAGCAGCCTCCGGTCCTACTCCTACAATGAGCAGTTCTTC